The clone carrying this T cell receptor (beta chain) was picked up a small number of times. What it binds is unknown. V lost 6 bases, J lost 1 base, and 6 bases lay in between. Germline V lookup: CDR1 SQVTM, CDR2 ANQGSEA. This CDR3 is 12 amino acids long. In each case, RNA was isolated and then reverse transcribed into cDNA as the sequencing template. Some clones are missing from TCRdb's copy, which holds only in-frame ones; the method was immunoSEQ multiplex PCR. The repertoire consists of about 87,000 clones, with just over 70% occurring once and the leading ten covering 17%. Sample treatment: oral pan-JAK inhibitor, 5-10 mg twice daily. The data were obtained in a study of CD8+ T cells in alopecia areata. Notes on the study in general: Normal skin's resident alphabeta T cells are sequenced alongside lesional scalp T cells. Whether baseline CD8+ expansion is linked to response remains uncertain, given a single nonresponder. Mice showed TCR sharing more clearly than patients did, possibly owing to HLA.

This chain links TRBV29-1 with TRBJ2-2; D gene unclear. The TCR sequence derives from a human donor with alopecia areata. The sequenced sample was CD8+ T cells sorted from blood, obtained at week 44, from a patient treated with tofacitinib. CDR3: CSVHENTGELFF. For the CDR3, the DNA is TGCAGCGTCCATGAGAACACCGGGGAGCTGTTTTTT.